This entry lists 20 T cell receptor beta chains sequenced from one sample in a study of PD-L1 blockade in urothelial cancer. Libraries were prepared by immunoSEQ multiplex PCR; TCRdb keeps only in-frame clonotypes and omits some of them. The repertoire holds around 80,000 clones, with under 95% as singletons. Time point noted: peripheral blood 6 weeks after treatment start. Sequencing used PBMCs, obtained around atezolizumab (anti-PD-L1) treatment. The receptors stem from an elderly woman with urothelial cancer.

As DNA, the CDR3 is TGTGCCAGCAGTGCCCTGGACAGCGGTAGCAATCAGCCCCAGCATTTT. Translating it yields CASSALDSGSNQPQHF. V usage is TRBV2 and J usage is TRBJ1-5, with a possible D match to TRBD1 (6 bases). Trimming pared 4 bases from V and 0 bases from J, leaving 13 bases between. The CDR3 consists of 16 residues. Germline V CDR1 and CDR2: SNHLY, FYNNEI.

The chain is built from TRBV5-1 and TRBJ2-2; a weak D match, TRBD2 (6 bases). The CDR3 totals 16 residues. Germline V gene data show CDR1 as SGHRS and CDR2 as YFSETQ. V was cut by 0 bases and J by 3 bases, with 12 bases left in between. CDR3 bases: TGCGCCAGCAGCTTGGTGGGGGGAGGATACACCGGGGAGCTGTTTTTT. Translated, it gives CASSLVGGGYTGELFF. Together with reference TRBV5-1 and TRBJ2-2, the CDR3 gives the full variable domain: KAGVTQTPRYLIKTRGQQVTLSCSPISGHRSVSWYQQTPGQGLQFLFEYFSETQRNKGNFPGRFSGRQFSNSRSEMNVSTLELGDSALYLCASSLVGGGYTGELFFGEGSRLTVL.

The chain links TRBV5-1 to TRBJ2-3; 10 bases fit TRBD2. Germline CDR1 SGHRS, CDR2 YFSETQ. There are 15 residues in the CDR3. J gave up 6 bases and V 4 bases, and 8 bases lay outside the gene matches. CDR3 region: CASSGPSGSTDTQYF. CDR3 DNA: TGCGCCAGCAGCGGACCTAGCGGGAGTACGGATACGCAGTATTTT.

Only one count was recorded for this clone. This chain links TRBV7-6 with TRBJ1-5; 12 bases fit TRBD1. This CDR3 is built from 13 residues. Germline CDR1 SGHVS, CDR2 FNYEAQ. J lost 9 bases, V lost 5 bases, and 2 bases had no gene match. Here the CDR3 reads CASSGTGGAPQHF. Here the CDR3 DNA reads TGTGCCAGCAGCGGGACAGGGGGCGCGCCCCAGCATTTT.

V and J are TRBV5-6 and TRBJ2-7; 11 bases map to TRBD2. The CDR3 is made up of 16 amino acids. V shed 5 bases, J shed 7 bases, and the junction held 14 bases outside the gene matches. Germline-derived CDR1 and CDR2 are SGHDT and YYEEEE. CDR3 loop: CASRALVAGGPGEQYF. DNA for the CDR3: TGTGCCAGCAGGGCTCTAGTAGCGGGAGGGCCGGGAGAGCAGTACTTC.

V gene TRBV5-1 combines with J gene TRBJ1-2; TRBD1 might be the D (6 bases). The V and J ends lost 4 bases and 8 bases respectively, with 21 bases between them. The CDR3 consists of 15 residues. The germline V gene encodes CDR1 SGHRS and CDR2 YFSETQ. DNA of the CDR3: TGCGCCAGCAGCCTACTCCCGGCGGGGGGGGCCGGCTACACCTTC. Encoded protein: CASSLLPAGGAGYTF. Complete variable domain (other parts from reference TRBV5-1 and TRBJ1-2): KAGVTQTPRYLIKTRGQQVTLSCSPISGHRSVSWYQQTPGQGLQFLFEYFSETQRNKGNFPGRFSGRQFSNSRSEMNVSTLELGDSALYLCASSLLPAGGAGYTFGSGTRLTVV.

The chain uses TRBV28 and TRBJ2-1; D not certain. Trimming shortened V by 2 bases and J by 7 bases, and 6 bases separated the two germline ends. Germline V gene lookup returns CDR1 MDHEN and CDR2 SYDVKM. This CDR3 region has 12 residues. The CDR3 spells CASSLGWNEQFF. The CDR3 coding sequence is TGTGCCAGCAGTTTAGGCTGGAATGAGCAGTTCTTC. The entire variable domain, with the rest obtained from reference TRBV28 and TRBJ2-1, is as follows: DVKVTQSSRYLVKRTGEKVFLECVQDMDHENMFWYRQDPGLGLRLIYFSYDVKMKEKGDIPEGYSVSREKKERFSLILESASTNQTSMYLCASSLGWNEQFFGPGTRLTVL.

In DNA form, the CDR3 reads TGTGCCATCAGTGAGTCAACTAGCGGCTACGAGCAGTACTTC. Translation: CAISESTSGYEQYF. This chain joins TRBV10-3 and TRBJ2-7; 8 bases match TRBD2. This CDR3 has 14 residues. The V gene's germline CDR1 is ENHRY and CDR2 SYGVKD. The junction had 1 base not matched to a gene; V was cut back by 0 bases and J by 3 bases.

The chain links TRBV27 to TRBJ2-1; a weak D match, TRBD2 (5 bases). The V end lost 6 bases, the J end lost 2 bases, and 14 bases lay between the germline ends. Per the germline V gene, CDR1 is MNHEY and CDR2 is SMNVEV (reference sequence). CDR3 length equals 15 residues. CDR3 DNA: TGTGCCAGCAGACGTCGACTACCCCCCTACAATGAGCAGTTCTTC. As protein: CASRRRLPPYNEQFF.

V gene TRBV7-8 combines with J gene TRBJ2-1; D possibly corresponds to TRBD1 (6 bases). The CDR3 totals 15 residues. Per the germline V gene, CDR1 is SGHVS and CDR2 is FQNEAQ. V gave up 3 bases and J gave up 4 bases, with 13 bases separating them. Written as DNA, the CDR3 is TGTGCCAGCAGCTTCCGTGGACAGCAATACAATGAGCAGTTCTTC. Amino acids: CASSFRGQQYNEQFF.

J is TRBJ2-3 and V is TRBV9, with D tentatively TRBD2 (6 bases). This CDR3 has 15 residues. Germline CDR1 and CDR2: SGDLS and YYNGEE. Trimming took off 1 base at V and 7 bases at J, with 16 bases between the two ends. The chain's CDR3 is CASSVSGDGVNTQYF. Written as DNA, the CDR3 is TGTGCCAGCAGCGTATCGGGGGATGGGGTAAATACGCAGTATTTT.

This chain's CDR3 is CASSLTSGFNTGELFF. CDR3 DNA sequence: TGTGCCAGCAGTTTGACTAGCGGGTTCAACACCGGGGAGCTGTTTTTT. V and J are TRBV7-6 and TRBJ2-2, with TRBD2 matching over 10 bases. The germline V gene has CDR1 SGHVS and CDR2 FNYEAQ. The CDR3 contains 16 residues. The V segment lost 6 bases and the J segment 2 bases; nucleotides outside the gene matches: 6.

The CDR3 nucleotides are TGTGCCAGCAGTCCTGGACAGCTTTACCAAGAGACCCAGTACTTC. Its translation is CASSPGQLYQETQYF. The chain has TRBV2 and TRBJ2-5; TRBD1 is a possible D gene (6 bases). V shed 5 bases and J shed 0 bases, with 13 bases lying between them. The CDR3 contains 15 residues. CDR1 is SNHLY, CDR2 FYNNEI, per germline.

This chain connects TRBV5-6 to TRBJ1-1; 7 nucleotides agree with TRBD1. Germline V gives CDR1 SGHDT, CDR2 YYEEEE. The CDR3 extends over 13 amino acids. Trimming took 6 bases from V and 3 from J; bases not matched to a gene: 5. The CDR3 region has the DNA TGTGCCAGCAACCCGACAGGGTACACTGAAGCTTTCTTT. Amino acids: CASNPTGYTEAFF.

The rearrangement uses TRBV7-8 and TRBJ2-7; D is possibly TRBD1 (6 bases). V dropped 5 bases and J dropped 2 bases, with 10 bases sitting between them. Germline-derived CDR1 and CDR2 are SGHVS and FQNEAQ. This CDR3 comprises 13 residues. CDR3 loop: CASSNTGTYEQYF. The CDR3, as DNA: TGTGCCAGCAGCAATACAGGGACCTACGAGCAGTACTTC. The whole variable domain, remainder taken from reference TRBV7-8 and TRBJ2-7, is GAGVSQSPRYKVAKRGQDVALRCDPISGHVSLFWYQQALGQGPEFLTYFQNEAQLDKSGLPSDRFFAERPEGSVSTLKIQRTQQEDSAVYLCASSNTGTYEQYFGPGTRLTVT.

The chain has TRBV6-1 and TRBJ2-7; TRBD2 matches at 10 bases. This CDR3 comprises 14 residues. V was pared by 4 bases and J by 3 bases, with 3 bases of the junction left unmatched. Germline loops: CDR1 MNHNS, CDR2 SASEGT. The CDR3, as DNA: TGTGCCAGCAGTGCTGCTAGCGGGAGCTACGAGCAGTACTTC. As protein: CASSAASGSYEQYF.

The gene calls are TRBV2 and TRBJ2-1; the match to TRBD2 covers 14 bases. The V gene's germline CDR1 is SNHLY and CDR2 FYNNEI. This CDR3 has 15 amino acids. V lost 4 bases to trimming and J lost 8 bases; unmatched junction nucleotides: 4. CDR3 residues: CASSAGLAGVYEQFF. CDR3 coding DNA: TGTGCCAGCAGTGCGGGACTAGCGGGAGTTTATGAGCAGTTCTTC.

The rearrangement uses TRBV14 and TRBJ1-1; D ambiguous. The V end was cut by 0 bases, the J end by 1 base, with 6 bases between. Germline V gene sequence: CDR1 SGHDN, CDR2 FVKESK. The CDR3 runs 14 residues. CDR3: CASSQDFRNTEAFF. The CDR3 DNA reads as TGTGCCAGCAGCCAAGATTTCAGGAACACTGAAGCTTTCTTT.

As for this clone: In the same sample, other DNA sequences code for this CDR3. The rearrangement uses TRBV5-1 and TRBJ2-7; 11 nucleotides agree with TRBD2. Germline values: CDR1 SGHRS, CDR2 YFSETQ. The CDR3 runs to 14 residues. Germline trimming cut 2 bases from V and 3 bases from J; bases unmatched to any gene: 1. The CDR3 DNA reads TGCGCCAGCAGCTTAGGGACTAGCGGCTACGAGCAGTACTTC. It yields the protein CASSLGTSGYEQYF.

The rearrangement joins TRBV9 to TRBJ1-2; 9 nucleotides align to TRBD1. The CDR3 length is 14 residues. Per the germline V gene, CDR1 is SGDLS and CDR2 is YYNGEE. The V gene end was trimmed by 4 bases and the J gene end by 3 bases; junction bases not matched to a gene: 4. The CDR3 reads CASSSGQGDYGYTF. The CDR3 DNA sequence: TGTGCCAGCAGCTCGGGACAGGGAGACTATGGCTACACCTTC.